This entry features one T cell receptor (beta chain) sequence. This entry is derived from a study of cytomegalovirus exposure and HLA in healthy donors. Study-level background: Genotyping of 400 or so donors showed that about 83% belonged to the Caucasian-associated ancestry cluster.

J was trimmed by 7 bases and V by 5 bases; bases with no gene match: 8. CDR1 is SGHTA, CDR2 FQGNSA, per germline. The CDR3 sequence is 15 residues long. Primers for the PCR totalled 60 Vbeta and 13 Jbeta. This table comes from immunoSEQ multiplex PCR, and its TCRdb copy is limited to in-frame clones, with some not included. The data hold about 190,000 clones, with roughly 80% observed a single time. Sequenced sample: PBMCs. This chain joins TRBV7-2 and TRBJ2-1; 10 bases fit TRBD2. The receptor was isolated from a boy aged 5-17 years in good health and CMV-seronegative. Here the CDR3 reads CASSRASGRGNEQFF. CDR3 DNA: TGTGCCAGCAGCCGAGCTAGCGGGAGAGGGAATGAGCAGTTCTTC.